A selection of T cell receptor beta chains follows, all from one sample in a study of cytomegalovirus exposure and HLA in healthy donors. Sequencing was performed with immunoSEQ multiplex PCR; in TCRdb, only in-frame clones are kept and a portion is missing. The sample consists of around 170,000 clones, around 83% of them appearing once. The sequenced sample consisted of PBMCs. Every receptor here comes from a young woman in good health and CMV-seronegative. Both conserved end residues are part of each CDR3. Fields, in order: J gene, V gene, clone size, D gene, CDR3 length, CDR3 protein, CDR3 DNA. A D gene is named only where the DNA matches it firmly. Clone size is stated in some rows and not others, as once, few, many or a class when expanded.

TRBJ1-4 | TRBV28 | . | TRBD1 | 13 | CASSGQGFEKLFF | TGTGCCAGCAGCGGACAGGGGTTTGAAAAACTGTTTTTT
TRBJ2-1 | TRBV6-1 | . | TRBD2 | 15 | CASRPGLAGPNEQFF | TGTGCCAGCAGGCCTGGACTAGCGGGCCCCAATGAGCAGTTCTTC
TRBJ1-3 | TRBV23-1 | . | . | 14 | CASSSQVLGNTIYF | TGCGCCAGCTCGAGTCAGGTTCTCGGAAACACCATATATTTT
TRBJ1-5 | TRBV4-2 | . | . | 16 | CASSQEEGLSNQPQHF | TGTGCCAGCAGCCAAGAGGAGGGTTTGAGCAATCAGCCCCAGCATTTT
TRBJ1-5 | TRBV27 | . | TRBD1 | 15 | CASSTGGTGVQPQHF | TGTGCCAGCAGCACCGGAGGGACAGGGGTGCAGCCCCAGCATTTT
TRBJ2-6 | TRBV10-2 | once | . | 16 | CASSEGQGTGANVLTF | TGCGCCAGCAGTGAAGGGCAGGGGACTGGGGCCAACGTCCTGACTTTC
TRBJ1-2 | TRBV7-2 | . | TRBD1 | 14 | CASSPGQGLFGYTF | TGTGCCAGCAGCCCGGGACAGGGTCTTTTTGGCTACACCTTC
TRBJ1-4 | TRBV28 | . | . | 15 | CASSSMTQRAEKLFF | TGTGCCAGCAGTTCTATGACACAGAGGGCTGAAAAACTGTTTTTT
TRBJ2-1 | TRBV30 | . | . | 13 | CAWSSVQANEQFF | TGTGCCTGGAGTTCTGTCCAGGCCAATGAGCAGTTCTTC
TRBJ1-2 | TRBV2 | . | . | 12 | CASVGLNYGYTF | TGTGCCAGCGTGGGCCTAAACTATGGCTACACCTTC
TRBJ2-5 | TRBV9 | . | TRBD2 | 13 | CASSVAAGGTQYF | TGTGCCAGCAGCGTAGCTGCGGGGGGGACCCAGTACTTC
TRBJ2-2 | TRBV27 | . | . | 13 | CASSPQVSGELFF | TGTGCCAGCAGTCCACAAGTCTCCGGGGAGCTGTTTTTT
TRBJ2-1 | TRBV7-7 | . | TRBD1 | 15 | CASSLGQWSYNEQFF | TGTGCCAGCAGCCTGGGACAGTGGTCCTACAATGAGCAGTTCTTC
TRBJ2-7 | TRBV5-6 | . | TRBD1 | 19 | CASSSPGTGVRRFPFEQYF | TGTGCCAGCAGCTCTCCCGGGACAGGGGTTCGTCGGTTCCCTTTCGAGCAGTACTTC
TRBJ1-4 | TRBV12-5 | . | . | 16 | CASGWGGVVDNEKLFF | TGTGCTAGTGGTTGGGGCGGGGTAGTAGATAATGAAAAACTGTTTTTT
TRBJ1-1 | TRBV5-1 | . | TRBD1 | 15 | CASKPQGARVTEAFF | TGCGCCAGCAAACCCCAGGGGGCGCGGGTCACTGAAGCTTTCTTT
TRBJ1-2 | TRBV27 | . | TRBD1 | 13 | CASSPWDSYGYTF | TGTGCCAGCAGTCCCTGGGACAGCTATGGCTACACCTTC
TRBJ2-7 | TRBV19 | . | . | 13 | CASRGAGSYEQYF | TGTGCCAGCCGGGGGGCCGGGTCCTACGAGCAGTACTTC
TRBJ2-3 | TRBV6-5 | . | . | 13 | CASSDWAADTQYF | TGTGCCAGCAGTGACTGGGCAGCAGATACGCAGTATTTT
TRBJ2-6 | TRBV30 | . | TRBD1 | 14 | CAWRTGAGANVLTF | TGTGCCTGGAGGACAGGGGCTGGGGCCAACGTCCTGACTTTC
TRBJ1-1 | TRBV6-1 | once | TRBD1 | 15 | CASSGMTGGEDEAFF | TGTGCCAGCAGTGGGATGACAGGGGGCGAGGATGAAGCTTTCTTT
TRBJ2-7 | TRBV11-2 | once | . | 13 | CASSRPGTREQYF | TGTGCCAGCAGCCGACCCGGGACAAGGGAGCAGTACTTC
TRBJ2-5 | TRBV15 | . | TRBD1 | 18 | CATSGQTGTVSIQETQYF | TGTGCCACCAGCGGGCAGACCGGGACAGTAAGCATCCAAGAGACCCAGTACTTC
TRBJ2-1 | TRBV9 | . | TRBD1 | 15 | CASSVGTGLYNEQFF | TGTGCCAGCAGCGTAGGGACAGGTCTTTACAATGAGCAGTTCTTC
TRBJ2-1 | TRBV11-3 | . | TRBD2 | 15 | CASSLRLAENNEQFF | TGTGCCAGCAGCTTAAGACTAGCGGAGAACAATGAGCAGTTCTTC
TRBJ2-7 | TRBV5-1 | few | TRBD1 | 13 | CASSVQGQYEQYF | TGCGCCAGCAGCGTACAGGGACAGTACGAGCAGTACTTC
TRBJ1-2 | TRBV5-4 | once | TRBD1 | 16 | CASSASGTGGDYGYTF | TGTGCCAGCAGCGCCTCCGGGACAGGGGGCGACTATGGCTACACCTTC
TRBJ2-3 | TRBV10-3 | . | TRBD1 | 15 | CAISDRQGVADTQYF | TGTGCCATCAGTGACCGACAGGGTGTGGCAGATACGCAGTATTTT
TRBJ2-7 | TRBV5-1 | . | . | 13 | CASSLRYPVEQYF | TGCGCCAGCAGCTTGCGGTACCCCGTTGAGCAGTACTTC
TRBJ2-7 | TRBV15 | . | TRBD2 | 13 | CATSRLAGSEQYF | TGTGCCACCAGCAGACTAGCGGGAAGCGAGCAGTACTTC
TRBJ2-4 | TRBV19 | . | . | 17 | CASSGTGNLVGKNIQYF | TGTGCCAGTAGTGGAACAGGGAACCTGGTCGGCAAAAACATTCAGTACTTC
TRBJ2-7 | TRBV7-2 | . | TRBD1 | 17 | CASSLQPRDRSLYEQYF | TGTGCCAGCAGCTTGCAACCCCGGGACAGGTCCCTCTACGAGCAGTACTTC
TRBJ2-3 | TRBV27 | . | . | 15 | CASSLVGGTVGTQYF | TGTGCCAGCAGTTTAGTTGGCGGGACGGTTGGTACGCAGTATTTT
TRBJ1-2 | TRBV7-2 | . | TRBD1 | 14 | CASSSLGGGYGYTF | TGTGCCAGCAGCTCCTTAGGGGGCGGCTATGGCTACACCTTC
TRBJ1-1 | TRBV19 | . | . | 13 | CASSDSMNTEAFF | TGTGCCAGTAGTGACAGCATGAACACTGAAGCTTTCTTT
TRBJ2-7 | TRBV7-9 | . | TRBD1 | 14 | CASSREGAGGEQYF | TGTGCCAGCAGTAGAGAGGGGGCTGGTGGCGAGCAGTACTTC
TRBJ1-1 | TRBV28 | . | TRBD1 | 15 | CASSPEGAPNTEAFF | TGTGCCAGCAGCCCAGAGGGGGCCCCGAACACTGAAGCTTTCTTT